The sequence of this T cell receptor beta chain was determined in a study of shared T cell receptors in the human thymus. Repertoires were generated with immunoSEQ multiplex PCR, while TCRdb's copy carries only in-frame clones and drops some. Of more than 550,000 clones in the sample, about 90% are singletons; the top ten hold approximately 0.0097%. The CDR3 runs to 17 residues. From germline, CDR1 is MDHEN and CDR2 SYDVKM. After removal of 3 bases from V and 1 base from J, the junction contained 8 bases not matched to a gene. These data were also filed under a second study, of human thymus T cells. That paper notes: The people who donated were healthy Finnish babies having corrective surgery for congenital heart defects. Thymus pieces cut out during corrective heart surgery were the tissue that was used.

The sequencing input was thymocytes. This TCR came from a boy younger than two with a congenital heart defect. V usage is TRBV28 and J usage is TRBJ2-1, with 8 bases matching TRBD2. CDR3 DNA sequence: TGTGCCAGCAGTTTTGAGTCTAGCGGGTATTCCTACAATGAGCAGTTCTTC. Residues: CASSFESSGYSYNEQFF.